The clone carrying this TCR delta chain was counted a few times. A clone one base away is much larger, so this may be a read error. Other DNA variants within this sample encode the same CDR3. The data are from a study of gamma-delta chains in newborns, infants, children. Overall study: Microbial exposure reportedly drives polyclonal innate γδ T cell expansion after birth.

The CDR3 contains 16 residues. Trimming stripped 4 bases from V and 11 bases from J, with 28 bases between. CDR1 is GEAIGNYY, CDR2 EKD, per germline. TCRdb re-processed the reads via CATT. The table lists more than 9,000 delta-chain clones, 3% to 4.5% of them singletons. This sequence was found in a child who was a newborn, infant or young child, either healthy, febrile or measles-vaccinated (not recorded which). The sequencing input was blood. The chain combines TRDV2 with TRDJ1; D is uncertain. In DNA, the CDR3 is TGTGCCTGTGATCCACTTCGTCAACCTGACCGTACAGGCCTCATCTTT. Encoded protein: CACDPLRQPDRTGLIF.